This T cell receptor (beta chain) was retrieved from a study of blood T cell repertoires in COVID-19. The wider study: Specimens from acute and convalescent COVID-19 originated in the United States, Italy and Spain. Nucleic acid was either cDNA or gDNA, and it came from T cells, B-cell-depleted T cells, or PBMCs.

Original handling: Nucleated cell number was recorded as an estimate derived from reference gene primer amplification. Clones were sequenced by immunoSEQ multiplex PCR, and TCRdb holds only the in-frame ones, with some missing. V and J calls and clone size are as listed in that table; D and trimming were resolved from the DNA. This repertoire shows 150,000 to 200,000 clones, about four fifths found once; its top ten account for over 9.5%. In germline, CDR1 is LNHDA, CDR2 SQIVND (reference sequence). The ends were cut back, 5 bases at V and 7 bases at J, with 23 bases in the middle. The CDR3 extends over 16 amino acids.

Sequenced sample: peripheral blood. The source of this sequence is a woman over 75 with active or convalescent COVID-19. This sequence joins TRBV19 and TRBJ1-2; D may be TRBD1 (6 bases). CDR3 sequence (DNA): TGTGCCAGTAGTCGTGCACAGGGCCCTCGGTTTGGTGGCTACACCTTC. Translating it yields CASSRAQGPRFGGYTF.